This T cell receptor (beta chain) was observed in a study of human T cells and chemical hapten exposure. The germline CDR1 and CDR2 sequences are MNHNS and SASEGT. The CDR3 runs to 13 residues. Trimming cost V 8 bases and J 4 bases, with 14 bases left between them. Time point defined: patch test 2, 6 weeks after DPC sensitization. Treatment denoted: therapeutic diphenylcyclopropenone sensitization with weekly scalp DPC. From the RACE reads, TCRdb called clonotypes with MiXCR, one entry per CDR3 protein. The sample has hundreds of thousands of distinct CDR3 sequences, just under 6.5% seen once. This sequence originates from a woman aged 18-30 years with alopecia areata. Some clones in this sample may be carry-over from other donors' samples. The sample was whole blood, taken in connection with sensitization to the hapten diphenylcyclopropenone (DPC). The V gene is TRBV6-1, the J gene TRBJ1-2; a weak D match, TRBD1 (5 bases). The CDR3 coding sequence is TGTGCCAGCGAGGTAAGGGGCCTCTATGGCTACACCTTC. Protein: CASEVRGLYGYTF.